These T cell receptor beta chains were read from a single sample in a study of blood T cells in healthy people across ages. One entry per CDR3 protein, called by TCRdb with MiXCR from the 5' RACE reads. Seen here are about 680,000 distinct CDR3 sequences, around half observed once, and the top ten hold about a third. The sequenced material came from blood. These receptors were taken from a woman aged 60-75 years in good health. Each CDR3 is given with its conserved first and last residue. D genes are given only for firm matches. Some rows mark clone size as missing; the rest say once, few, many or name a class of expanded clone.

v_gene: TRBV5-5; abundance: NA; d_gene: TRBD1; j_gene: TRBJ1-2; CDR3nt: TGTGCCAGCAGCTCTGACAGGGGCCGAGGAAATGGCTACACCTTC; CDR3aa: CASSSDRGRGNGYTF
v_gene: TRBV24-1; abundance: NA; d_gene: NA; j_gene: TRBJ2-4; CDR3nt: TGTGCCACCAGTGATTCCGGGCCCGGCCTCAAAAACATTCAGTACTTC; CDR3aa: CATSDSGPGLKNIQYF
v_gene: TRBV4-1; abundance: NA; d_gene: TRBD2; j_gene: TRBJ2-1; CDR3nt: TGCGCCAGCAGCCAGATACCATTTCTAGCGGGAGGGCCCGGTGAGCAGTTCTTC; CDR3aa: CASSQIPFLAGGPGEQFF
v_gene: TRBV6-2/TRBV6-3; abundance: once; d_gene: NA; j_gene: TRBJ1-1; CDR3nt: TGTGCCAGCAGTTACTCCCAGGGAACCATGAACACTGAAGCTTTCTTT; CDR3aa: CASSYSQGTMNTEAFF
v_gene: TRBV20-1; abundance: NA; d_gene: TRBD2; j_gene: TRBJ2-1; CDR3nt: TGCAGTGCCAGGATCGGGCCCTCGGGACTAGGGACCTACGAGGAACAGTTCTTC; CDR3aa: CSARIGPSGLGTYEEQFF
v_gene: TRBV20-1; abundance: NA; d_gene: NA; j_gene: TRBJ2-7; CDR3nt: TGCAGTGCTAAAAACTCCTACGAGCAGTACTTC; CDR3aa: CSAKNSYEQYF
v_gene: TRBV29-1; abundance: few; d_gene: TRBD1; j_gene: TRBJ2-7; CDR3nt: TGCAGCGTTGTGAGACAGGGGATCGGCGAGCAGTACTTC; CDR3aa: CSVVRQGIGEQYF
v_gene: TRBV14; abundance: many; d_gene: NA; j_gene: TRBJ1-1; CDR3nt: TGTGCCAGCAGCCAAGGCCAAGTTGAGGAAGCTTTCTTT; CDR3aa: CASSQGQVEEAFF
v_gene: TRBV3-1; abundance: NA; d_gene: NA; j_gene: TRBJ2-4; CDR3nt: TGTGCCAGCAGCGATTGGAACCCAACCAGGAACATTCAGTACTTC; CDR3aa: CASSDWNPTRNIQYF
v_gene: TRBV29-1; abundance: NA; d_gene: NA; j_gene: TRBJ1-3; CDR3nt: TGCAGCGTTGAAGATTACTCTGGAAACACCATATATTTT; CDR3aa: CSVEDYSGNTIYF
v_gene: TRBV15; abundance: NA; d_gene: NA; j_gene: TRBJ2-3; CDR3nt: TGTGCCACAGGCCTTTGGGAGTTGGGCACAGATACGCAGTATTTT; CDR3aa: CATGLWELGTDTQYF
v_gene: TRBV29-1; abundance: NA; d_gene: NA; j_gene: TRBJ1-5; CDR3nt: TGCAGCCCGAGAGGTCAGCCCCAGCATTTT; CDR3aa: CSPRGQPQHF
v_gene: TRBV18; abundance: many; d_gene: TRBD2; j_gene: TRBJ2-3; CDR3nt: TGTGCCAGCTCACCGAGGACTCGGCGGGAGGGTACAGATACGCAGTATTTT; CDR3aa: CASSPRTRREGTDTQYF
v_gene: TRBV10-2; abundance: NA; d_gene: NA; j_gene: TRBJ1-4; CDR3nt: TGCGCCAGCAGTGAGTCAACACGGAGACTGTTTTTT; CDR3aa: CASSESTRRLFF
v_gene: TRBV4-3; abundance: NA; d_gene: NA; j_gene: TRBJ2-7; CDR3nt: TGCGCCAGCAGCCAAGGAAGGGTCGCTGCCTACGAGCAGTACTTC; CDR3aa: CASSQGRVAAYEQYF
v_gene: TRBV4-1; abundance: NA; d_gene: NA; j_gene: TRBJ2-1; CDR3nt: TGCGCCAGCAGCCAAGATAAGAGGACTCCTCAGTTCTTC; CDR3aa: CASSQDKRTPQFF
v_gene: TRBV7-3; abundance: NA; d_gene: TRBD2; j_gene: TRBJ2-1; CDR3nt: TGTGCCAGCAGCTTGGCGGGAGGGCCTATCTATGGGCAGTTCTTC; CDR3aa: CASSLAGGPIYGQFF
v_gene: TRBV5-1; abundance: many; d_gene: TRBD2; j_gene: TRBJ2-3; CDR3nt: TGCGCCAGCAGCAGTCCCGGGACTAGCGGGAGGGGCACAGATACGCAGTATTTT; CDR3aa: CASSSPGTSGRGTDTQYF
v_gene: TRBV14; abundance: few; d_gene: NA; j_gene: TRBJ1-6; CDR3nt: TGTGCCAGCAGCCCGACAGAAAACTATAATTCACCCCTCCACTTT; CDR3aa: CASSPTENYNSPLHF
v_gene: TRBV20-1; abundance: NA; d_gene: TRBD1; j_gene: TRBJ1-1; CDR3nt: TGCAGTGCTAGGTGGGGGACAGTGAACACTGAAGCTTTCTTT; CDR3aa: CSARWGTVNTEAFF
v_gene: TRBV7-3; abundance: many; d_gene: TRBD1; j_gene: TRBJ2-7; CDR3nt: TGTGCCAGCAGCTCCACGGACAGGGTCCTGTACTTC; CDR3aa: CASSSTDRVLYF
v_gene: TRBV6-5; abundance: NA; d_gene: TRBD2; j_gene: TRBJ2-1; CDR3nt: TGTGCCAGCAGTTACCACCGCGGGAGCGTGAATGAGCAGTTCTTC; CDR3aa: CASSYHRGSVNEQFF
v_gene: TRBV29-1; abundance: NA; d_gene: TRBD2; j_gene: TRBJ2-3; CDR3nt: TGCAGCGTGACACCTAGCGGGAGAGGGGGTGGTCCAGATACGCAGTATTTT; CDR3aa: CSVTPSGRGGGPDTQYF
v_gene: TRBV20-1; abundance: NA; d_gene: TRBD1; j_gene: TRBJ2-7; CDR3nt: TGCAGTGCCCTCTTGACTCGTAGACAGGGTGAGCAGTACTTC; CDR3aa: CSALLTRRQGEQYF
v_gene: TRBV20-1; abundance: few; d_gene: TRBD1; j_gene: TRBJ1-1; CDR3nt: TGCAGTGCCAGGACAGGGGGACGAGTAGCGAGTATAACTTTCTTT; CDR3aa: CSARTGGRVASITFF
v_gene: TRBV27; abundance: few; d_gene: NA; j_gene: TRBJ1-1; CDR3nt: TGTGCCAGCAGTCAGACGCAGATGTTAGGCACTGAAGCTTTCTTT; CDR3aa: CASSQTQMLGTEAFF